This T cell receptor (beta chain) was documented in a study of spatial heterogeneity in lung cancer (dated by TCRdb to the late 2010s). About the full investigation: Beta-chain transcripts were consistently detected in greater numbers than alpha-chain transcripts, which likely reflected higher beta-chain transcript abundance. In the raw uncorrected reads, each unique combination of TCR and UMI appeared on average more than ten times. In non-small cell lung cancer, the study quantitatively compared TCR alpha and beta repertoires across several tumor regions, matched nontumor lung, and blood. Nonsynonymous mutation counts, determined by whole-exome sequencing of tumor tissue, were related to features of the TCR repertoire. At surgery, hundreds of tumor regions, 64 matched nontumor lung samples and fewer than 60 PBMC samples were TCR-sequenced for both alpha and beta chains.

The CDR3 holds 15 amino acids from the cysteine to the phenylalanine. CDR3 DNA is the only sequence kept; it has 45 bases, read in frame from the first base. The CDR1 and CDR2 encoded by the germline V gene (reference sequence) are LGHDT and YNNKEL. Unmatched junction bases come to 6, with V trimmed by 3 bases and J by 9 bases. Broader findings and caveats from the paper: Ubiquitous expanded tumor TCRs showed up in blood more often at tumor resection than at routine follow-up. Confirming at a functional level the hypothesis that regional TCRs recognize regional mutations was considered to require additional single-cell paired TCR alpha and beta sequencing.

The sample's time point label is to be understood as: sample taken at primary tumor resection. Whole RNA extracted from tumor and nontumor lung tissue, or from cryopreserved PBMC samples, was used for TCR sequencing without cell sorting. Samples were obtained from about 75 patients with early-stage, untreated non-small cell lung cancer from the lung TRACERx cohort. Only patients for whom sufficient RNA was available from at least two tumor regions were selected for TCR sequencing. By share, this clonotype ranks as medium-sized (0.01 to 0.1%). Its antigen target is currently unknown. Within one base of it there is no much larger clone, and no base qualities were kept. The library was made by 5' RACE. The listed sequencing device is NextSeq 500. The TCR library protocol attached a unique molecular identifier to each TCR cDNA molecule to allow correction of PCR and sequencing errors. Regarding the original processing steps: Decombinator tools were used for TCR identification, UMI-based error correction and CDR3 extraction. Expanded TCRs were defined as those above a frequency of 2 per 1,000, corresponding to the top 1% of the tumor frequency distribution. Rényi diversity was computed with the R vegan package after subsampling each repertoire 100 times to 5,000 TCRs. CDR3 similarity networks were built from amino acid triplet string-kernel similarity, with CDR3s being connected when pairwise similarity was above 0.82. Clones were called with MiXCR by TCRdb after fastp trimmed the public reads at Q25, and only in-frame beta chains were retained. Under each unique CDR3 protein, matching rows form one entry showing the most common genes and DNA. TCRdb, not the original authors, processed these V and J calls. This sample is represented by more than 9,000 distinct CDR3 sequences; approximately 8.1% of them were singletons. The ten largest clonotypes hold under 30% of the sample.

The sequenced sample was PBMCs, obtained at surgery. This sequence uses TRBV3-1 and TRBJ1-6; 9 central nucleotides agree with TRBD1. This receptor was identified in a male donor with early-stage non-small cell lung cancer. CDR3 protein: CASSQVGQGFSPLHF. The sequenced DNA is TGTGCCAGCAGCCAGGTGGGACAGGGATTTTCACCCCTCCACTTT.